This entry lists 22 T cell receptor beta chains sequenced from one sample in a study of blood T cell repertoires in COVID-19. Profiled with immunoSEQ multiplex PCR; TCRdb holds only in-frame clones, not every one. The table includes a few hundred thousand clones, roughly 80% detected once. Sequenced input: peripheral blood. All receptors derive from a woman aged 25 to 39 who had recovered from COVID-19.

This clone was seen a handful of times. This chain connects TRBV6-6 to TRBJ1-2; a possible D gene is TRBD1 (6 bases). Germline CDR1 MNHNY, CDR2 SVGAGI (reference sequence). V was shortened by 5 bases and J by 7 bases, with 20 bases between the two germline ends. The CDR3 is 15 residues long. This chain's CDR3 is CASSNRQVVISGYTF. The CDR3 DNA is TGTGCCAGCAGTAACCGACAGGTAGTGATCAGTGGCTACACCTTC.

This sequence joins TRBV2 and TRBJ2-6; D remains ambiguous. CDR3 length: 14 residues. The ends were cut back, 4 bases at V and 1 base at J, with 5 bases in the middle. In germline, CDR1 is SNHLY, CDR2 FYNNEI. The CDR3 region is CASSGRSGANVLTF. In nucleotides, the CDR3 is TGTGCCAGCAGTGGGAGATCTGGGGCCAACGTCCTGACTTTC.

The chain has TRBV28 and TRBJ2-7, with 9 bases aligning to TRBD1. Trimming removed 8 bases from V and 4 bases from J; junction bases left unmatched: 6. The CDR3 has 13 residues. Per the germline V gene, CDR1 is MDHEN and CDR2 is SYDVKM. The chain's CDR3 is CASRQGVLYEQYF. The DNA for the CDR3 is TGTGCCAGCCGACAGGGGGTCTTGTACGAGCAGTACTTC. Variable domain in full (rest from reference TRBV28 and TRBJ2-7): DVKVTQSSRYLVKRTGEKVFLECVQDMDHENMFWYRQDPGLGLRLIYFSYDVKMKEKGDIPEGYSVSREKKERFSLILESASTNQTSMYLCASRQGVLYEQYFGPGTRLTVT.

J is TRBJ1-3 and V is TRBV28; D is perhaps TRBD1 (5 bases). This CDR3 region has 16 residues. Germline assignment: CDR1 MDHEN and CDR2 SYDVKM. V lost 4 bases, J lost 4 bases, and 17 bases lay in between. The CDR3 protein is CASSSAWDLGGNTIYF. The CDR3 nucleotides are TGTGCCAGCAGTTCCGCCTGGGACTTGGGAGGAAACACCATATATTTT.

This clone was observed a single time. The chain couples TRBV7-9 to TRBJ2-6; the D gene is possibly TRBD1 (5 bases). Germline V gives CDR1 SEHNR, CDR2 FQNEAQ (reference sequence). Trimming left V 2 bases short and J 4 bases short, with 12 bases between. The CDR3 is 16 residues long. The DNA of the CDR3 is TGTGCCAGCAGCTTAATAGGGGCGATGGGGGCCAACGTCCTGACTTTC. Its translation: CASSLIGAMGANVLTF. The variable domain in full, with the rest retrieved from reference TRBV7-9 and TRBJ2-6, is DTGVSQNPRHKITKRGQNVTFRCDPISEHNRLYWYRQTLGQGPEFLTYFQNEAQLEKSRLLSDRFSAERPKGSFSTLEIQRTEQGDSAMYLCASSLIGAMGANVLTFGAGSRLTVL.

The chain joins TRBV28 to TRBJ1-2; TRBD1 matches at 8 bases. The ends lost 5 bases at V and 4 bases at J; junction bases unmatched: 6. Germline loops: CDR1 MDHEN, CDR2 SYDVKM. This CDR3 comprises 14 residues. The CDR3 DNA reads TGTGCCAGCAGTCCAGGACAGGGCCTCTATGGCTACACCTTC. Translating it yields CASSPGQGLYGYTF.

A note on this clone: Given a much more abundant clone one base away, this may be a read error. The V call is TRBV9, the J call TRBJ2-6, with 7 bases fitting TRBD1. Germline V gene sequence: CDR1 SGDLS, CDR2 YYNGEE. This CDR3 comprises 15 residues. V lost 4 bases, J lost 4 bases, and 5 bases stayed unmatched. CDR3 residues: CASSRQGSGANVLTF. The CDR3 nucleotides are TGTGCCAGCAGCAGACAGGGATCCGGGGCCAACGTCCTGACTTTC.

The chain employs TRBV6-5 and TRBJ2-1; D is possibly TRBD2 (6 bases). The V gene lost 6 bases and the J gene lost 5 bases, with 17 bases spanning the gap. The CDR3 contains 15 residues. The germline V gene has CDR1 MNHEY and CDR2 SVGAGI. As DNA, the CDR3 is TGTGCCAGCAGCTGGGCGAGCGGGCTTAACAATGAGCAGTTCTTC. Amino acid sequence: CASSWASGLNNEQFF.

The chain has TRBV28 and TRBJ2-2, with TRBD2 matching 8 bases. This CDR3 comprises 14 residues. Germline V gene data show CDR1 as MDHEN and CDR2 as SYDVKM. With 7 bases clipped from V and 3 bases from J, the junction kept 4 bases outside the gene matches. CDR3 region: CASTPGGDTGELFF. The CDR3, as DNA: TGTGCCAGCACCCCGGGGGGGGACACCGGGGAGCTGTTTTTT.

The chain combines TRBV24-1 with TRBJ2-5; D might be TRBD2 (5 bases). Germline CDR1 KGHDR, CDR2 SFDVKD. The ends were cut back, 4 bases at V and 2 bases at J, with 10 bases in the middle. The CDR3 length is 14 residues. This chain's CDR3 is CATSDPAGQETQYF. CDR3 DNA sequence: TGTGCCACCAGTGACCCCGCGGGTCAAGAGACCCAGTACTTC.

The V gene is TRBV7-2, the J gene TRBJ2-7; possibly TRBD1 for D (6 bases). Per the germline V gene, CDR1 is SGHTA and CDR2 is FQGNSA. V was cut by 5 bases and J by 2 bases, with 13 bases left in between. The CDR3 covers 14 residues. The CDR3 region has the DNA TGTGCCAGCAGCGCACAGGGTGGCACCTACGAGCAGTACTTC. This encodes CASSAQGGTYEQYF.

The rearrangement joins TRBV18 to TRBJ1-5, with 10 positions matching TRBD1. This CDR3 is built from 17 residues. J gave up 7 bases and V 0 bases, and 9 bases lay outside the gene matches. The V gene's germline CDR1 is KGHSH and CDR2 LQKENI. The CDR3 sequence: CASSPPGTGVVGQPQHF. As DNA, the CDR3 is TGTGCCAGCTCACCACCGGGGACAGGGGTGGTGGGACAGCCCCAGCATTTT. The whole variable domain, remainder taken from reference TRBV18 and TRBJ1-5, is NAGVMQNPRHLVRRRGQEARLRCSPMKGHSHVYWYRQLPEEGLKFMVYLQKENIIDESGMPKERFSAEFPKEGPSILRIQQVVRGDSAAYFCASSPPGTGVVGQPQHFGDGTRLSIL.

The chain employs TRBV5-4 and TRBJ1-5; a possible D gene is TRBD1 (5 bases). The CDR3 is 15 residues long. Trimming pared 0 bases from V and 3 bases from J, leaving 10 bases between. In germline, CDR1 is SGHNT, CDR2 YYREEE (reference sequence). The CDR3 sequence: CASSLAGRDNQPQHF. The CDR3 bases are TGTGCCAGCAGCTTGGCGGGGCGGGACAATCAGCCCCAGCATTTT. Together with reference TRBV5-4 and TRBJ1-5, the CDR3 gives the full variable domain: ETGVTQSPTHLIKTRGQQVTLRCSSQSGHNTVSWYQQALGQGPQFIFQYYREEENGRGNFPPRFSGLQFPNYSSELNVNALELDDSALYLCASSLAGRDNQPQHFGDGTRLSIL.

The chain carries TRBV10-3 and TRBJ2-7; TRBD2 aligns across 10 bases. The CDR3 consists of 14 residues. Germline V gene sequence: CDR1 ENHRY, CDR2 SYGVKD. With V trimmed by 6 bases and J by 2 bases, 4 bases remained unmatched. The CDR3 DNA follows: TGTGCCATCAGACCTAGCGGGGGAGCCTACGAGCAGTACTTC. It is translated as CAIRPSGGAYEQYF.

The chain couples TRBV5-6 to TRBJ2-5; D might be TRBD1 (6 bases). From germline, CDR1 is SGHDT and CDR2 YYEEEE. CDR3 length equals 15 residues. Between the trimmed V and J ends, which lost 0 bases and 1 base, there was a span of 10 bases. DNA for the CDR3: TGTGCCAGCAGCTTGGACTGGGGGCCCCAAGAGACCCAGTACTTC. Encoded protein: CASSLDWGPQETQYF.

J is TRBJ2-3 and V is TRBV28; no clear D. The germline V and J ends were trimmed by 3 bases and 0 bases, with 7 bases remaining between them. Germline V gene lookup returns CDR1 MDHEN and CDR2 SYDVKM. The CDR3 sequence is 14 residues long. The CDR3 is CASSLSQSTDTQYF. The DNA for the CDR3 is TGTGCCAGCAGTTTGTCACAGAGCACAGATACGCAGTATTTT.

This chain uses TRBV12-3 or TRBV12-4 with TRBJ1-1; weak D call: TRBD1 (6 bases). Trimming removed 8 bases from V and 11 bases from J, with 15 bases in between. The CDR3 is 11 amino acids. In DNA, the CDR3 is TGTGCCAGCCGGGAAGGGGGTAGGGCTTTCTTT. It is translated as CASREGGRAFF.

This chain joins TRBV14 and TRBJ1-2, with no clear D. This CDR3 comprises 17 residues. V was shortened by 1 base and J by 5 bases, with 20 bases between the two germline ends. The germline gives CDR1 SGHDN, CDR2 FVKESK. CDR3 sequence (DNA): TGTGCCAGCAGCCAAGGAGTCCAGGAACCCCTTCGATATGGCTACACCTTC. Protein: CASSQGVQEPLRYGYTF. Supplemented by reference TRBV14 and TRBJ1-2, the full variable domain reads EAGVTQFPSHSVIEKGQTVTLRCDPISGHDNLYWYRRVMGKEIKFLLHFVKESKQDESGMPNNRFLAERTGGTYSTLKVQPAELEDSGVYFCASSQGVQEPLRYGYTFGSGTRLTVV.

The chain employs TRBV30 and TRBJ1-3; TRBD1 might be the D (5 bases). Germline CDR1 GTSNPN, CDR2 SVGIG (reference sequence). V lost 0 bases and J lost 4, with 13 bases in between. The CDR3 loop spans 15 amino acids. This CDR3 reads CAWSVGQGKGNTIYF. In nucleotides, the CDR3 is TGTGCCTGGAGTGTAGGTCAGGGCAAGGGAAACACCATATATTTT.

The V gene is TRBV5-4, the J gene TRBJ2-3, with 10 bases lining up with TRBD2. V dropped 4 bases and J dropped 4; count of bases not matched to a gene: 6. The germline V gene encodes CDR1 SGHNT and CDR2 YYREEE (reference sequence). The CDR3 covers 15 residues. DNA for the CDR3: TGTGCCAGCAGCCTCGGGCTAGCGGGAGCAGATACGCAGTATTTT. Encoded protein: CASSLGLAGADTQYF. The full variable domain, its missing parts supplied by reference TRBV5-4 and TRBJ2-3, is ETGVTQSPTHLIKTRGQQVTLRCSSQSGHNTVSWYQQALGQGPQFIFQYYREEENGRGNFPPRFSGLQFPNYSSELNVNALELDDSALYLCASSLGLAGADTQYFGPGTRLTVL.

The CDR3 region has the DNA TGTGCCAGCAGGACTACAGGGGGCCCCTCCTACGAGCAGTACTTC. Encoded protein: CASRTTGGPSYEQYF. The rearrangement joins TRBV28 to TRBJ2-7; 9 bases fit TRBD1. The CDR3 loop spans 15 amino acids. V shed 6 bases and J 0 bases; nucleotides not matched to a gene: 6. The germline CDR1 and CDR2 sequences are MDHEN and SYDVKM.

The rearrangement links TRBV6-5 to TRBJ1-2; D perhaps matches TRBD1 (5 bases). Germline values: CDR1 MNHEY, CDR2 SVGAGI. V was pared by 6 bases and J by 7 bases, with 18 bases between. This CDR3 has 14 residues. The CDR3 sequence: CASRVRGALVGYTF. For the CDR3, the DNA is TGTGCCAGCAGAGTAAGGGGCGCTCTGGTTGGCTACACCTTC.